One sample yielded the 7 T cell receptor beta chains listed below, sequenced in a study of OX40 agonist ivuxolimab in advanced cancers. Sequencing used immunoSEQ multiplex PCR; TCRdb keeps in-frame clones, though not all of them. The table lists 65,000 to 80,000 clones, around 85% of them singletons. The specimen was CD4+ or CD8+ T cells sorted from blood, collected in a trial of the OX40 agonist ivuxolimab. Receptors originate from an adult with an advanced solid tumor such as melanoma, head and neck, liver or kidney cancer.

A single count supports this clone. The rearrangement uses TRBV29-1 and TRBJ2-7; D unresolved. The CDR3 runs 11 residues. Germline CDR1 is SQVTM and CDR2 is ANQGSEA. Trimming removed 4 bases at V and 3 bases at J, with 7 bases between. CDR3 nucleotide sequence: TGCAGCGTTGGCGTAGGCTACGAGCAGTACTTC. It translates to CSVGVGYEQYF.

The chain uses TRBV14 and TRBJ2-2, with D possibly TRBD2 on 5 matching bases. V was clipped by 5 bases and J by 5 bases, with 15 bases between them. The CDR3 runs 15 residues. CDR1 SGHDN and CDR2 FVKESK come from the germline V gene. CDR3 in amino acids: CASSMAGIFTGELFF. The DNA of the CDR3 is TGTGCCAGCAGCATGGCCGGGATCTTTACCGGGGAGCTGTTTTTT.

The genes are TRBV7-9 and TRBJ1-2; the D gene is possibly TRBD1 (5 bases). The CDR3 loop spans 14 amino acids. The germline CDR1 and CDR2 sequences are SEHNR and FQNEAQ (reference sequence). V was pared by 1 base and J by 7 bases, with 13 bases between. The chain's CDR3 is CASSLDRGGAGYTF. The CDR3 DNA reads as TGTGCCAGCAGCTTAGATCGGGGGGGAGCTGGCTACACCTTC.

The chain recombines TRBV28 with TRBJ1-1; no clear D. The CDR3 is 11 amino acids. The germline V and J ends were trimmed by 6 bases and 2 bases, with 4 bases remaining between them. CDR1 MDHEN and CDR2 SYDVKM come from the germline V gene. The CDR3 DNA follows: TGTGCCAGCAGGGGTAACACTGAAGCTTTCTTT. Protein sequence: CASRGNTEAFF.

The CDR3 here is CASSVGQANYGYTF. CDR3 bases: TGTGCCAGCAGCGTAGGACAGGCTAACTATGGCTACACCTTC. The V call is TRBV9, the J call TRBJ1-2; D is perhaps TRBD1 (6 bases). The germline V and J ends were trimmed by 0 bases and 0 bases, with 6 bases remaining between them. There are 14 residues in the CDR3. Germline lookup yields CDR1 SGDLS and CDR2 YYNGEE.

The V and J genes are TRBV7-3 and TRBJ1-5, with 7 positions matching TRBD1. The CDR3 runs to 16 residues. Germline V CDR1 and CDR2: SGHTA, FQGTGA. The V gene end was trimmed by 5 bases and the J gene end by 2 bases; junction bases not matched to a gene: 9. This chain's CDR3 is CASSPREGACNQPQHF. In DNA, the CDR3 is TGTGCCAGCAGCCCCCGGGAGGGGGCATGCAATCAGCCCCAGCATTTT.

V usage is TRBV11-2 and J usage is TRBJ1-1; TRBD1 is a possible D gene (5 bases). Germline V gene data show CDR1 as SGHAT and CDR2 as FQNNGV. This CDR3 is 15 amino acids long. The V end lost 1 base, the J end lost 4 bases, and 13 bases lay between the germline ends. This CDR3 is CASSLVDTRGTEAFF. The CDR3 DNA sequence: TGTGCCAGCAGCTTAGTGGACACCCGAGGCACTGAAGCTTTCTTT.